This TCR beta chain was sequenced for a study of cytomegalovirus exposure and HLA in healthy donors. PCR was performed using 60 Vbeta and 13 Jbeta primers. This table comes from immunoSEQ multiplex PCR, and its TCRdb copy is limited to in-frame clones, with some not included. Among roughly 200,000 clones listed, more than 80% were seen once. Study-wide points: Presence/absence analyses supposed approximately even sequencing depth among donors. Researchers counted roughly 160 TCR beta chains as cytomegalovirus-associated. Within a later analysis, the majority of CMV-associated TCR beta chains appeared HLA-restricted. Despite most TCR sequences being rare, some public TCRs occurred in many donors.

In regard to this clone: Its antigen is unidentified.

V dropped 4 bases and J dropped 1 base, with 7 bases sitting between them. This CDR3 comprises 14 residues. Germline loops: CDR1 MRHNA, CDR2 SNTAGT. The V gene is TRBV6-4, the J gene TRBJ2-2; D unclear. This sequence was found in a boy aged 10-17 years in good health and CMV-seronegative. The source material was PBMCs. The DNA for the CDR3 is TGTGCCAGCAGTGTGTCCTGGAACACCGGGGAGCTGTTTTTT. This sequence encodes CASSVSWNTGELFF.